This T cell receptor beta chain was retrieved from a study of blood T cell repertoires in COVID-19. Study summary: Samples representing acute and convalescent COVID-19 were sourced from the United States, Italy and Spain. PBMCs, B-cell-depleted T cells, or T cells provided the cDNA or gDNA that made up the material.

Seattle patient enrollment occurred during active infection, with longitudinal follow-up thereafter. Authors' analysis steps: Estimation of nucleated cell counts was performed using reference gene primer amplification. Generated by immunoSEQ multiplex PCR, the TCRdb table keeps only in-frame clones and is missing some. V and J calls and clone size are given by that table; D and trimming were obtained from the DNA. The sample includes 200,000 or so clones, about 88% of them seen just once. Source material: peripheral blood. This clonotype originated in a middle-aged man with COVID-19, enrolled during active disease.

CDR3 in DNA: TGTGCCAGCACCCATATCCCCACAGAAAACTATGGCTACACCTTC. Translating gives CASTHIPTENYGYTF. V gene TRBV6-5 combines with J gene TRBJ1-2; D is uncertain. CDR3 length: 15 residues. Per germline, CDR1 MNHEY and CDR2 SVGAGI. With 7 bases removed from V and 2 bases from J, the gap between germline ends came to 17 bases.